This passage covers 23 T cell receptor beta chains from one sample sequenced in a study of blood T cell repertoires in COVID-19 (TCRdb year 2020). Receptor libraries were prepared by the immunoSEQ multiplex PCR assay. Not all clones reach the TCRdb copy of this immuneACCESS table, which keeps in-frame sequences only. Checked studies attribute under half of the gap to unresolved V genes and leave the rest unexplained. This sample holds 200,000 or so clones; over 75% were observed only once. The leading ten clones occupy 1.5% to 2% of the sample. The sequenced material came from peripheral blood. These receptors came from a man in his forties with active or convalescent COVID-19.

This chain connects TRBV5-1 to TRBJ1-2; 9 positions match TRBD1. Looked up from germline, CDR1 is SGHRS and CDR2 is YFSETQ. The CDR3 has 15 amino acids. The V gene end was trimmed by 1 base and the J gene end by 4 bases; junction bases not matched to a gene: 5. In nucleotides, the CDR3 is TGCGCCAGCAGCTTGAATAGACAGGGGGTCTATGGCTACACCTTC. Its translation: CASSLNRQGVYGYTF.

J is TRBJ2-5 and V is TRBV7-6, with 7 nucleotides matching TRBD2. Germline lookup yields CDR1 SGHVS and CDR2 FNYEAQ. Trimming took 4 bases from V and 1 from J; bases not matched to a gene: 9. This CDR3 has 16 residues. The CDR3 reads CASSSLANLPQETQYF. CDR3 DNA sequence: TGTGCCAGCAGCTCACTAGCGAACTTACCCCAAGAGACCCAGTACTTC.

This chain's CDR3 is CATSDRTGTPSRNEQFF. DNA for the CDR3: TGTGCCACCAGTGATCGAACCGGGACACCATCCCGGAATGAGCAGTTCTTC. The chain recombines TRBV24-1 with TRBJ2-1, with D perhaps TRBD1 (6 bases). Deletions cut 3 bases from V and 7 bases from J, with 21 bases between. The CDR3 loop spans 17 amino acids. Germline V CDR1 and CDR2: KGHDR, SFDVKD.

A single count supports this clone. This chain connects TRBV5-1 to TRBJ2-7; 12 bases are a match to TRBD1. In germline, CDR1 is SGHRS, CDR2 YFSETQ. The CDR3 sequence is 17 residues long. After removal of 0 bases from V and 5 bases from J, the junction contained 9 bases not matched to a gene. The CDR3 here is CASSLDPGQGAVNEQYF. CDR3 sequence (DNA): TGCGCCAGCAGCTTGGATCCGGGACAGGGGGCAGTCAACGAGCAGTACTTC. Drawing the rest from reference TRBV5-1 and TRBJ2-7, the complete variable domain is KAGVTQTPRYLIKTRGQQVTLSCSPISGHRSVSWYQQTPGQGLQFLFEYFSETQRNKGNFPGRFSGRQFSNSRSEMNVSTLELGDSALYLCASSLDPGQGAVNEQYFGPGTRLTVT.

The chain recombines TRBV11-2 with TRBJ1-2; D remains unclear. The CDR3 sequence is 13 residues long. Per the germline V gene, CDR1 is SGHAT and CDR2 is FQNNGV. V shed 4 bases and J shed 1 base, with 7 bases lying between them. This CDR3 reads CASSSDVNYGYTF. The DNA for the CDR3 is TGTGCCAGCAGCTCAGACGTTAACTATGGCTACACCTTC.

The CDR3 DNA is TGTGCCAGCAGTTGGACAGGGAGGTCTGGAAACACCATATATTTT. This translates into CASSWTGRSGNTIYF. The chain employs TRBV2 and TRBJ1-3, with 8 bases identical to TRBD1. Germline V gives CDR1 SNHLY, CDR2 FYNNEI. The CDR3 runs 15 residues. Unmatched junction bases numbered 4, after V lost 5 bases and J lost 1 base.

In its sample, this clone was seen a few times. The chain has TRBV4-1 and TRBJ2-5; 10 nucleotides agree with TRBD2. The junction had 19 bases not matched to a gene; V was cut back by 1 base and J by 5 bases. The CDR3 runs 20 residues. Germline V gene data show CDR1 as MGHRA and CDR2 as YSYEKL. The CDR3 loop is CASSQVLPGRAGGPRETQYF. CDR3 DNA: TGCGCCAGCAGCCAAGTCTTACCGGGGCGAGCGGGAGGGCCGCGGGAGACCCAGTACTTC.

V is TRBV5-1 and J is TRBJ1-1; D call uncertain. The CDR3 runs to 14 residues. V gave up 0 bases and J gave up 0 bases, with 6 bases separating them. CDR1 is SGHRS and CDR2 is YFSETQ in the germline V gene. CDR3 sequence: CASSLGGLNTEAFF. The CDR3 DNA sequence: TGCGCCAGCAGCTTGGGAGGGCTGAACACTGAAGCTTTCTTT.

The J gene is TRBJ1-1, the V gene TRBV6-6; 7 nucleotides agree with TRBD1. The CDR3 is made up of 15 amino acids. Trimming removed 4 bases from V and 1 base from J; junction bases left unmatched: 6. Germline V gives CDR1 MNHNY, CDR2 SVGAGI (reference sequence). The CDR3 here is CASSSQGTANTEAFF. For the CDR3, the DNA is TGTGCCAGCAGTTCCCAAGGGACAGCGAACACTGAAGCTTTCTTT.

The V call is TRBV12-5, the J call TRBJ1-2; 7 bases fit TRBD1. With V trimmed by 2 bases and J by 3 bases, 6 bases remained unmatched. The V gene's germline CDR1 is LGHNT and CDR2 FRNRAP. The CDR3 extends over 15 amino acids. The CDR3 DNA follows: TGTGCTAGTGGTTTGCAGGGGGGAAGGGACTATGGCTACACCTTC. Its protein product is CASGLQGGRDYGYTF.

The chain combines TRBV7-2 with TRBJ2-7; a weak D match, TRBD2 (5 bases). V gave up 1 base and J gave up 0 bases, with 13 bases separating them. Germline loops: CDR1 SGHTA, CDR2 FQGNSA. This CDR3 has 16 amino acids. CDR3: CASSLVGSPSSYEQYF. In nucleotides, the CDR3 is TGTGCCAGCAGCTTAGTGGGGAGCCCCAGCTCCTACGAGCAGTACTTC.

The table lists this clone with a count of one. For the CDR3, the DNA is TGTGCCACCAGCAGGAAGCTCAGGGAGACCCAGTACTTC. This encodes CATSRKLRETQYF. V usage is TRBV15 and J usage is TRBJ2-5; D gene unclear. CDR1 is LNHNV and CDR2 is YYDKDF in the germline V gene (reference sequence). CDR3 size: 13 residues. V lost 3 bases and J 5 bases, leaving 10 bases between the germline ends.

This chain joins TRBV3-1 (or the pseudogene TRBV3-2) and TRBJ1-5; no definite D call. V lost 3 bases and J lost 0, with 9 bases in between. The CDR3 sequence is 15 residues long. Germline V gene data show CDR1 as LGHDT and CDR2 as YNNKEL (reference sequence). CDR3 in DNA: TGTGCCAGCAGCCATTCGGCGGTTAGCAATCAGCCCCAGCATTTT. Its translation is CASSHSAVSNQPQHF.

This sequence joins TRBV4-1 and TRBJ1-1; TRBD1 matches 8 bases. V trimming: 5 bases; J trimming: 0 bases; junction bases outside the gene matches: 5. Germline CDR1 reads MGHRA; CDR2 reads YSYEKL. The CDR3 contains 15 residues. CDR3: CASSVNRGMNTEAFF. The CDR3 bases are TGCGCCAGCAGCGTAAACAGGGGGATGAACACTGAAGCTTTCTTT.

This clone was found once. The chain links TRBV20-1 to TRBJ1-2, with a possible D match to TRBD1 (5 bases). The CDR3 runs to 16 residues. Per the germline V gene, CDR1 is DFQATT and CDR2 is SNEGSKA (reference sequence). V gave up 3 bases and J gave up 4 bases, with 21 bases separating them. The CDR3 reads CSASSGIIPGVYGYTF. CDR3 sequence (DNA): TGCAGTGCTAGTTCCGGGATTATCCCGGGGGTCTATGGCTACACCTTC.

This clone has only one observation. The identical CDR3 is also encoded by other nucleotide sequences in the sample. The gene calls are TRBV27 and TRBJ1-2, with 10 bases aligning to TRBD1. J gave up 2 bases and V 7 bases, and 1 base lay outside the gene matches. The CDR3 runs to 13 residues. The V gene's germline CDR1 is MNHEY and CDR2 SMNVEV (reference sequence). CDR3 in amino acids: CASTGQGNYGYTF. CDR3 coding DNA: TGTGCCAGCACGGGACAGGGGAACTATGGCTACACCTTC.

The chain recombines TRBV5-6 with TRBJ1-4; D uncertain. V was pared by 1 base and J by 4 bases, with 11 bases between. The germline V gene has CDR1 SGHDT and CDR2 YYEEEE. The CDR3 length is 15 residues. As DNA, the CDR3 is TGTGCCAGCAGCTTGATGGCAGGCCTTAATGAAAAACTGTTTTTT. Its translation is CASSLMAGLNEKLFF.

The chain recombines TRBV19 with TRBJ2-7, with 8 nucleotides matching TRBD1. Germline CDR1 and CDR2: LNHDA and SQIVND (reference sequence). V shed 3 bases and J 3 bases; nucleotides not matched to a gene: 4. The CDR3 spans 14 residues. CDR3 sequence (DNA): TGTGCCAGTAGTATCGGACAGGGTTTCTACGAGCAGTACTTC. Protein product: CASSIGQGFYEQYF.

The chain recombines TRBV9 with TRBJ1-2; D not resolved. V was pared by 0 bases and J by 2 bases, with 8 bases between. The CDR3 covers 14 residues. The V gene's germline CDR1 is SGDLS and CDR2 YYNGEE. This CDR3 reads CASSVVGANYGYTF. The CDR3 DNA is TGTGCCAGCAGCGTAGTGGGAGCCAACTATGGCTACACCTTC.

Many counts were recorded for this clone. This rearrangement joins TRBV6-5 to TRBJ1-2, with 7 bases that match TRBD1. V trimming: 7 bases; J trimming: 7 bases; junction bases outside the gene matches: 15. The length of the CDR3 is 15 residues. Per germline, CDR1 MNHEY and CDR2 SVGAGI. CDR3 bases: TGTGCCAGCAAACGAATGAATCAGGGGGGAGCTGGCTACACCTTC. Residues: CASKRMNQGGAGYTF.

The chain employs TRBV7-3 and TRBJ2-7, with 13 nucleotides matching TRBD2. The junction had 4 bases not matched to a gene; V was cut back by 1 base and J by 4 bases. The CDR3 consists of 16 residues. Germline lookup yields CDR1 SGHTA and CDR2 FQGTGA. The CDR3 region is CASSLNPGLAGYEQYF. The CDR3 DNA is TGTGCCAGCAGCTTAAACCCGGGACTAGCGGGATACGAGCAGTACTTC.

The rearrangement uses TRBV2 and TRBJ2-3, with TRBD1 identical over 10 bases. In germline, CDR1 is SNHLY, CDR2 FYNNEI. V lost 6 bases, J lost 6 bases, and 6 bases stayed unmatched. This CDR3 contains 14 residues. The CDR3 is CASRTATGGDTQYF. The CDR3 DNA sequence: TGTGCCAGCAGAACAGCGACAGGGGGCGATACGCAGTATTTT.

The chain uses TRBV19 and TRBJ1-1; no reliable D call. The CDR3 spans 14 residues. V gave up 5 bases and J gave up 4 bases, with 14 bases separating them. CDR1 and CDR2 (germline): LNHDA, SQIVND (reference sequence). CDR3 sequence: CASSYYGESTEAFF. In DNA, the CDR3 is TGTGCCAGTAGTTATTACGGGGAATCCACTGAAGCTTTCTTT.